This T cell receptor beta chain was documented in a study of T cells after yellow fever vaccination (dated by TCRdb to the late 2010s). For the wider study: The SMART-Seq v4 Ultra Low Input RNA kit was used to prepare libraries from fractions with low cell numbers. Two healthy male donors, one aged 18 to 30 and one aged 30 to 39 years, were included in the cohort. To follow T-cell clones before and after both primary and booster YFV17D yellow fever vaccination, bulk TCR alpha and beta repertoires underwent longitudinal sequencing. Blood samples were taken at several timepoints before and after primary and secondary immunization, and bulk PBMC replicates and cell subsets were isolated.

The intended sense of this specimen's treatment or condition label: live attenuated yellow fever vaccine strain. Two biological replicates of bulk PBMCs were collected at each blood-draw timepoint. PBMCs were isolated from peripheral blood using a standard Ficoll-Paque protocol. TriZol was used to extract RNA from bulk PBMCs, CD4 and CD8 fractions, and dextramer-positive and dextramer-negative fractions. Instrument on record: Illumina NovaSeq 6000. TCR cDNA was made using 5'RACE template switching, a step that added a universal primer site and unique molecular identifiers. Priming of cDNA synthesis was performed from both the TCR alpha and TCR beta constant segments. Libraries were amplified in two PCR steps, with sample barcodes and sequencing adapters added in the second step. Libraries were sequenced on Illumina HiSeq 2500 (2x100 bp) or NovaSeq (2x150 bp). The published analysis was carried out like this. MIGEC handled demultiplexing of reads and collapsing into UMI consensus sequences, while MiXCR performed V(D)J alignment. Clonotypes responding to the vaccine were identified with edgeR on replicate PBMC samples, with the criteria of FDR below 0.01 and a log2 fold change above 5 up to day 15. Bulk clonotypes were assigned CD4 or CD8 identity according to which sequenced CD4 or CD8 repertoire held them at higher abundance. TCRdb reanalyzed the raw reads on its own, using fastp at Q25 for trimming and MiXCR for clone calling, and kept in-frame beta chains. Under each unique CDR3 protein, matching rows form one entry showing the most common genes and DNA. What appears here as the V and J calls and clone size reflects TCRdb's work, not the paper's. This sample lists hundreds of thousands of distinct CDR3 sequences; 4.1% were detected once. Around 24% of the sample belongs to the ten largest clones.

What the work shows at the level of the full study, not this receptor alone: Because the study included only two donors, the extent to which the findings can be generalized is limited. Because abundant contaminating clonotypes from the bulk population could be contained in FACS-sorted repertoires, computational filtering was required. A small fraction of clonotypes showed up in both the CD4 and CD8 compartments, probably as a result of convergent recombination. The secondary T-cell response was found to be weaker but faster than the primary response, with a peak reached on day 5 rather than on day 15. After the booster, most clones that had expanded after primary vaccination were detected again (nearly 98% of CD4 and 88% of CD8), suggesting broad maintenance of memory.

As for this clonotype: Its cognate antigen has yet to be identified. Base qualities are not recorded, but no much larger clone differs from it by a single base.

The receptor's source is a man between 18 and 35 years old who received the YFV17D yellow fever vaccine. The sample in question was PBMCs, obtained 5 days after the yellow fever booster vaccination.

For the CDR3, the sequence is CASSGGAGQPQHF. The sequenced DNA: TGTGCCAGTAGTGGCGGGGCAGGTCAGCCCCAGCATTTT. This chain joins TRBV19 to TRBJ1-5; TRBD1 might be the D gene, on 5 matching bases. Spanning cysteine to phenylalanine, the CDR3 consists of 13 amino acids. CDR3 DNA is the only sequence kept; it has 39 bases, read in frame from the first base. V sheds 5 bases and J sheds 6 bases, leaving 11 bases between their ends. Reading the germline V gene (reference sequence) gives CDR1 LNHDA and CDR2 SQIVND.